The entry that follows covers one T cell receptor beta chain sequence. Clones were read by immunoSEQ multiplex PCR, and TCRdb kept only the in-frame ones, dropping some. The table shows about 220,000 clones, with 82% occurring only once. The sample originates from a study of blood T cell repertoires in COVID-19. This CDR3 contains 16 residues. The trim removed 5 bases at V and 0 bases at J, leaving 6 bases unmatched. Germline CDR1 SGHTA, CDR2 FQGNSA. This chain connects TRBV7-2 to TRBJ2-7; 11 bases match TRBD1. The clonotype originates from an older woman who had recovered from COVID-19. Sequencing used PBMCs or T cells enriched from blood (not recorded which). CDR3 in amino acids: CASSPWTGGISYEQYF. The CDR3, as DNA: TGTGCCAGCAGCCCGTGGACAGGGGGCATCTCCTACGAGCAGTACTTC. The variable domain in full, with the rest retrieved from reference TRBV7-2 and TRBJ2-7, is GAGVSQSPSNKVTEKGKDVELRCDPISGHTALYWYRQSLGQGLEFLIYFQGNSAPDKSGLPSDRFSAERTGGSVSTLTIQRTQQEDSAVYLCASSPWTGGISYEQYFGPGTRLTVT.